The T cell receptor (beta chain) under discussion was sequenced for a study of blood T cell repertoires in COVID-19. As for the study in general: Some COVID-19 samples were acute and others convalescent; all came from the United States, Italy and Spain. T cells, B-cell-depleted T cells, or PBMCs provided the cDNA or gDNA that served as material.

How the authors handled the data: Estimation of nucleated cell counts was performed using reference gene primer amplification. The protocol was immunoSEQ multiplex PCR, while the TCRdb copy is restricted to in-frame clones and leaves out a portion. V and J calls and clone size are copied from that table; D and trimming were computed from the DNA. This sample has 62,000 or so clones; about three quarters occur once, and the top ten carry 4% to 5.5%. Germline V CDR1 and CDR2: SGHTA, FQGNSA. V trimming: 5 bases; J trimming: 4 bases; junction bases outside the gene matches: 4. The length of the CDR3 is 16 residues.

Material: peripheral blood. The receptor was derived from a human donor in a cohort sampled during active COVID-19. J is TRBJ2-2 and V is TRBV7-2; 13 bases line up with TRBD2. CDR3 loop: CASSLGLAGATGELFF. In DNA form, the CDR3 reads TGTGCCAGCAGCCTAGGACTAGCGGGGGCCACCGGGGAGCTGTTTTTT.